This T cell receptor beta chain was captured in a study of T cell responses to AZD1222 COVID-19 vaccine (dated by TCRdb to the early 2020s). The study in broad terms: A total of about 230 trial participants underwent TCR sequencing, of whom around 200 received two doses of AZD1222 and about 25 received two doses of the MenACWY control vaccine. Trial participants were enrolled by age into 18-55, 56-69 and 70-plus year subgroups, with roughly 150, 30 and 60 TCR-sequenced participants respectively.

The CDR3 regions of human TCRbeta chains were analyzed by immunosequencing. Per the source publication's procedure: Repertoire TCRs were matched against a reference library of SARS-CoV-2-specific TCRs generated with the MIRA antigen-specificity platform. Breadth was defined as the fraction of unique TCRs that were SARS-CoV-2-associated. Depth was defined as the fraction of total T cells that were SARS-CoV-2-associated. Using the MIRA data, each spike-specific TCR was mapped to the spike region that the TCR reacts to and placed in a CD4 or CD8 class. Log10-transformed breadth and depth values were compared by one-way ANOVA with Sidak's multiple comparisons tests. In its TCRdb copy, this immuneACCESS table keeps in-frame sequences only and misses some clones. Where compared with another copy, unresolved V genes explain less than half of these, and the others have no known cause. For V, J and clone size, that table is used; D and trimming come from the DNA. Here the sample has about 120,000 clones; roughly 90% occur a single time. Roughly 7.1% of the sample is held by the ten biggest clonotypes.

This specimen's time point label, interpreted: about 28 days (+/-7) after the second vaccine dose. AZD1222 recipients with second doses at about 4 weeks or about 12 weeks were pooled, because spike-specific TCR depth and breadth did not differ between schedules. Vaccinee samples were obtained from the UK trials COV001 and COV002, which included a single-blind randomized controlled phase 2/3 trial of AZD1222 (ChAdOx1 nCoV-19) in healthy adults. For TCRbeta chain sequencing, PBMC samples were collected from trial participants at day 0 and at day 28 after the second dose. Results the study describes overall, beyond this receptor: Only five or six AZD1222 recipients were SARS-CoV-2 seropositive at baseline, limiting conclusions about previously exposed vaccinees. Because no samples from the day 14 peak response were available, repertoires could be characterized only after the peak T cell response. After two AZD1222 doses, both the breadth and the depth of spike-specific TCRs were significantly higher than at day 0 and than in MenACWY recipients. In the small 56-69-year group, the increase in depth fell short of significance, most likely because of low power. The whole spike protein was spanned by vaccine-associated CD4 TCRs, and dominant responses were seen in regions 160-218 and 743-854. Epitopes outside the regions mutated in the B.1.351 and B.1.1.7 variants were reportedly recognized by nearly half of the unique spike-specific TCRs. Participants were mostly white British and included more females than males, and it was suggested by the authors that clonal diversity may have been underestimated.

CDR1 SGHDT and CDR2 YYEEEE are derived from the germline V gene. Compared with germline, V lacks 3 bases and J lacks 7 bases; bases without a gene match: 14. The CDR3 covers 18 residues, taking in both the cysteine and the phenylalanine. Only the CDR3 part of the read is kept: 54 bases, read in frame from the first base. A note on this clone: The clone's antigen remains unknown. There are no base qualities to consult, and no much larger clone falls within one base.

The clonotype was recovered from an adult who received the AZD1222 COVID-19 vaccine. Recombination connected TRBV5-6 to TRBJ1-5, and 12 junction bases match TRBD1. The sample in question was peripheral blood, obtained 28 days after the second AZD1222 dose. The CDR3 has the sequence CASSYGAGTGGAGQPQHF. In nucleotides, the sequence is TGTGCCAGCAGCTATGGTGCCGGGACAGGGGGCGCCGGGCAGCCCCAGCATTTT.